This T cell receptor beta chain was obtained from a study of spatial heterogeneity in lung cancer. Study-level information: The mean occurrence of each unique TCR and UMI combination in raw reads exceeded eight. Study results and limitations: It was found that expanded intratumoral alpha and beta TCR counts tracked tumor mutation counts.

Time point indicated: sample taken at primary tumor resection. V lost 3 bases to trimming and J lost 7 bases, with 13 bases between them. The CDR3 loop spans 15 amino acids. The germline V gene encodes CDR1 MNHNS and CDR2 SASEGT. This clonotype occurred many times. The antigen is not known. TCRdb reprocessed the 5' RACE reads via MiXCR and lists one record per CDR3 protein. The table lists over 9,000 distinct CDR3 sequences, around 5% of them singletons. Source: lung tumor tissue, taken at surgery. The J gene is TRBJ1-6, the V gene TRBV6-1, with D perhaps matching TRBD1 (5 bases). The clonotype comes from a female donor with early-stage non-small cell lung cancer. CDR3 DNA: TGTGCCAGCAGTGAGCAGGGTAGTGACAATTCACCCCTCCACTTT. Translation: CASSEQGSDNSPLHF.